The 5 T cell receptor beta chains below were found in one sample sequenced in a study of OX40 agonist ivuxolimab in advanced cancers. Data came from immunoSEQ multiplex PCR; TCRdb stores just in-frame clones and leaves some out. The sample yields 35,000 to 45,000 clones, approximately 86% seen once. Sequenced material: CD4+ or CD8+ T cells sorted from blood, taken in a trial of the OX40 agonist ivuxolimab. These receptors came from an adult with an advanced solid tumor such as melanoma, head and neck, liver or kidney cancer.

This chain connects TRBV4-3 to TRBJ1-2, with D unresolved. With 1 base removed from V and 4 bases from J, the gap between germline ends came to 16 bases. Germline CDR1 LGHNA, CDR2 YSLEER. This CDR3 comprises 16 residues. CDR3 in amino acids: CASSQVLLRYGYGYTF. Here the CDR3 DNA reads TGCGCCAGCAGCCAAGTGCTCCTCAGGTATGGCTATGGCTACACCTTC.

The J gene is TRBJ2-2, the V gene TRBV6-6; 9 nucleotides agree with TRBD2. There are 14 residues in the CDR3. Trimming at V came to 8 bases and at J to 6 bases, leaving 7 bases not matched to a gene. Germline values: CDR1 MNHNY, CDR2 SVGAGI (reference sequence). The CDR3 DNA reads TGTGCCAGCGGGGGCGGGGGGGCATCCGGGGAGCTGTTTTTT. This codes for CASGGGGASGELFF.

The V and J genes are TRBV5-5 and TRBJ2-1, with a possible D match to TRBD1 (6 bases). CDR3 size: 13 residues. Germline V gene data show CDR1 as SGHKS and CDR2 as YYEKEE (reference sequence). V was shortened by 0 bases and J by 5 bases, with 6 bases between the two germline ends. The CDR3, as DNA: TGTGCCAGCAGCTTGGGGGGGCACAATGAGCAGTTCTTC. Amino acid sequence: CASSLGGHNEQFF. The full variable domain, with the rest looked up from reference TRBV5-5 and TRBJ2-1, is DAGVTQSPTHLIKTRGQQVTLRCSPISGHKSVSWYQQVLGQGPQFIFQYYEKEERGRGNFPDRFSARQFPNYSSELNVNALLLGDSALYLCASSLGGHNEQFFGPGTRLTVL.

The chain uses TRBV5-6 and TRBJ2-7; the D is unclear. CDR1 and CDR2 from the germline V gene are SGHDT and YYEEEE. Trimming removed 0 bases from V and 3 bases from J, with 4 bases in between. This CDR3 is 12 amino acids long. The CDR3 sequence: CASSLDGYEQYF. CDR3 nucleotides: TGTGCCAGCAGCTTGGATGGCTACGAGCAGTACTTC.

The rearrangement links TRBV4-2 to TRBJ2-7; D ambiguous. Looked up from germline, CDR1 is LGHNA and CDR2 is YNFKEQ. The CDR3 covers 15 residues. Trimming took off 4 bases at V and 2 bases at J, with 15 bases between the two ends. For the CDR3, the DNA is TGTGCCAGCAGCCCCCCTGATTCAACCACCTACGAGCAGTACTTC. The encoded protein is CASSPPDSTTYEQYF.